This entry features one TCR beta chain sequence. What it binds is unknown. This CDR3 contains 13 residues. CDR1 is SGHNT, CDR2 YENEEA, per germline. Trimming shortened V by 5 bases and J by 6 bases, and 10 bases separated the two germline ends. The data originate from a study of Ad26.COV2.S vaccination and SARS-CoV-2 variants. Overall study context: Donor allocation was to the COV1001 Ad26.COV2.S trial arm. Ad26.COV2.S, an intramuscular injection, was given once or twice 56 days apart. General observations from the study: Recipients given vaccine exceeded placebo recipients in spike-specific TCR breadth.

Clones were read by immunoSEQ multiplex PCR, and TCRdb kept only the in-frame ones, dropping some. This table holds some 420,000 clones, roughly 90% found once. Treatment in this sample: some 20 received Ad26.COV2.S at low or high dose, single or two shots; about 5 received placebo; per-sample allocation not given. The study sampled participants on day 63 after the first vaccine or placebo injection. Donation was by an adult aged 18-55 years who was in Boston. This TCR derives from a person between 18 and 60 years old who received the Ad26.COV2.S COVID-19 vaccine or a placebo. J is TRBJ2-2 and V is TRBV11-3, with D maybe TRBD1 (6 bases). This specimen was peripheral blood, taken in a trial of Ad26.COV2.S vaccine versus placebo. The CDR3 reads CASSVQGSGELFF. The CDR3 DNA is TGTGCCAGCAGCGTACAGGGCTCCGGGGAGCTGTTTTTT.